This TCR beta chain was retrieved from a study of T cells in Graves' hyperthyroidism and ophthalmopathy. Study in general: Peripheral blood was drawn at first diagnosis, prior to all treatment.

Germline V lookup: CDR1 MNHNY, CDR2 SVGAGI (reference sequence). V lost 7 bases and J 0 bases, leaving 14 bases between the germline ends. The CDR3 length is 15 residues. RNA transcripts served as the template for amplifying TCR beta CDR3 regions. The HTBI set primed first-round TCR CDR3 RT-PCR. TCRdb re-called the multiplex PCR reads through MiXCR, storing one row per CDR3 protein. Among under 300,000 distinct CDR3 sequences, about 25% were seen once, and the ten largest hold about 30%. Study-level findings and limits: For ophthalmopathy, model prediction preceded onset by a median about 6.4 months.

This clonotype was found many times. Antigen: not known. The patients, who ranged from 18 to 65 in age, presented with newly diagnosed hyperthyroidism lasting under 2 months. PBMCs stemmed from under 11 ml fresh peripheral blood. The sequencing input was blood. The receptor's source is a man aged 35 to 55 with Graves' hyperthyroidism that later progressed to Graves' ophthalmopathy. The rearrangement links TRBV6-6 to TRBJ2-3; a possible D gene is TRBD2 (6 bases). The CDR3 DNA reads as TGTGCCAGCAACCCCCTAGCGAGAAGCACAGATACGCAGTATTTT. Protein sequence: CASNPLARSTDTQYF.